One sample yielded the 4 T cell receptor beta chains listed below, sequenced in a study of T cells after yellow fever vaccination. In TCRdb, the 5' RACE reads were re-called with MiXCR into one record per CDR3 protein. This sample carries almost 600,000 distinct CDR3 sequences, around an eighth of them seen once, and the ten largest clones take 11% to 15%. The starting material was PBMCs, obtained on the day of the yellow fever booster vaccination. The receptors come from a man aged 25-40 years who received the YFV17D yellow fever vaccine.

This clonotype was detected a few times. The chain combines TRBV20-1 with TRBJ2-1; a weak D match, TRBD1 (7 bases). In germline, CDR1 is DFQATT, CDR2 SNEGSKA (reference sequence). This CDR3 contains 15 residues. V was pared by 5 bases and J by 6 bases, with 20 bases between. This chain's CDR3 is CSAHGGGYRFNEQFF. In DNA, the CDR3 is TGCAGTGCTCACGGAGGGGGCTACCGTTTCAATGAGCAGTTCTTC.

This clonotype was detected a few times. The J gene is TRBJ2-7, the V gene TRBV7-2; 8 bases map to TRBD2. CDR3 length: 16 residues. V dropped 5 bases and J dropped 6; count of bases not matched to a gene: 15. The V gene's germline CDR1 is SGHTA and CDR2 FQGNSA. CDR3: CASSIAGLVQSAEQYF. The CDR3 DNA sequence: TGTGCCAGCAGCATTGCGGGACTAGTTCAGTCGGCCGAGCAGTACTTC.

V is TRBV4-2 and J is TRBJ2-3; D call uncertain. This CDR3 is 14 amino acids long. Germline loops: CDR1 LGHNA, CDR2 YNFKEQ. Trimming shortened V by 1 base and J by 6 bases, and 11 bases separated the two germline ends. The chain's CDR3 is CASSQGEARDTQYF. For the CDR3, the DNA is TGTGCCAGCAGCCAAGGAGAAGCCCGGGATACGCAGTATTTT.

This clonotype was seen a handful of times. The genes are TRBV4-2 and TRBJ1-5; 9 bases line up with TRBD1. Germline V gene sequence: CDR1 LGHNA, CDR2 YNFKEQ. Losses at the gene ends were 4 bases for V and 6 bases for J; bases not matched to a gene: 7. This CDR3 is built from 15 residues. The CDR3 DNA sequence: TGTGCCAGCAGCCCAAAGGACAGGGGTGGTCAGCCCCAGCATTTT. Protein sequence: CASSPKDRGGQPQHF.